This TCR beta chain was recovered during a study of neurological immune-mediated disorders. Study context: Among some 35 multiple sclerosis patients, roughly 31 were relapsing-remitting and 3 were secondary progressive.

The unsorted libraries were produced from 2 million PBMCs held at -80 C. Every sequencing run produced over 160 million TCR-beta sequences, and the sequences from any one run covered 15-18 subjects. MiXCR was run by TCRdb on the 5' RACE reads, yielding one entry per CDR3 protein. Counted here are some 57,000 distinct CDR3 sequences, 4% to 5.5% occurring once; the ten biggest clones make up 3.4%. A remark on this clonotype: Its target is unknown.

Whole-study findings and limits: In HTLV-1-associated myelopathy, TCR clonal expansion was greatest, whereas multiple sclerosis had the least, falling below healthy controls.

Germline assignment: CDR1 MGHRA and CDR2 YSYEKL. Trimming took 0 bases from V and 6 from J, leaving 8 bases between them. The CDR3 runs to 14 residues. The chain carries TRBV4-1 and TRBJ2-2, with D unclear. Material: PBMCs. The sequence came from a woman in her fifties or sixties with multiple sclerosis. DNA of the CDR3: TGCGCCAGCAGCCAAGATAAGTGGGCCGGGGAGCTGTTTTTT. This codes for CASSQDKWAGELFF.